Below, 26 T cell receptor beta chains from the same sample are listed, as sequenced in a study of spatial heterogeneity in lung cancer (dated by TCRdb to 2018 to 2020). The research as a whole found: The number of expanded intratumoral alpha and beta TCRs correlated with the tumor nonsynonymous mutation count.

The protocol used for the library was 5' RACE. The run used a NextSeq 500. TCRdb trimmed the raw reads at Q25, called clones with MiXCR and kept productive beta chains. Each entry merges the rows of one CDR3 protein and shows their most common DNA and genes. This sample has 100,000 or so distinct CDR3 sequences in its table, and around 4.8% of those were observed once. The ten largest clones represent 21% of the sample. What this sample's time point label stands for: sample taken at primary tumor resection. Their antigens remain unidentified. This material consisted of lung tumor tissue, taken at surgery. The receptor source for this set is a male donor with early-stage non-small cell lung cancer.

This clonotype was seen repeatedly, ten times or more. The chain joins TRBV4-2 to TRBJ1-2; 8 positions agree with TRBD1. Germline V gene sequence: CDR1 LGHNA, CDR2 YNFKEQ. V shed 4 bases and J 7 bases; nucleotides not matched to a gene: 8. This CDR3 region has 14 residues. CDR3 loop: CASSLELQGVGYTF. Here the CDR3 DNA reads TGTGCCAGCAGCCTCGAGTTACAGGGGGTTGGCTACACCTTC.

The chain combines TRBV20-1 with TRBJ2-2, with TRBD1 as a possible D gene (6 bases). Trimming took off 3 bases at V and 5 bases at J, with 28 bases between the two ends. CDR1 is DFQATT, CDR2 SNEGSKA, per germline (reference sequence). The CDR3 totals 19 residues. The CDR3 protein is CSARRLPTGMVLETGELFF. Written as DNA, the CDR3 is TGCAGTGCTAGGAGGCTACCGACAGGAATGGTCTTGGAGACCGGGGAGCTGTTTTTT.

This clonotype has a count of ten or more. The chain employs TRBV7-2 and TRBJ1-5; D is uncertain. Germline V gene sequence: CDR1 SGHTA, CDR2 FQGNSA. V was cut by 5 bases and J by 4 bases, with 15 bases left in between. The CDR3 runs 15 residues. The CDR3 DNA reads TGTGCCAGCAGCCCAGTTACAGCCACTAATCAGCCCCAGCATTTT. Amino acid sequence: CASSPVTATNQPQHF.

This clonotype was counted a few times. The chain recombines TRBV7-6 with TRBJ2-5; D gene unclear. CDR1 is SGHVS and CDR2 is FNYEAQ in the germline V gene. V was clipped by 6 bases and J by 5 bases, with 10 bases between them. This CDR3 region has 12 residues. CDR3 in amino acids: CASSYSVETQYF. CDR3 DNA sequence: TGTGCCAGCAGTTACTCGGTTGAGACCCAGTACTTC.

This clonotype was counted at least ten times. The chain combines TRBV10-2 with TRBJ2-3; D not certain. Germline V CDR1 and CDR2: WSHSY, SAAADI. With 4 bases removed from V and 0 bases from J, the gap between germline ends came to 5 bases. The CDR3 has 13 residues. The CDR3 spells CASSVPSTDTQYF. CDR3 DNA sequence: TGCGCCAGCAGTGTGCCCAGCACAGATACGCAGTATTTT.

The chain couples TRBV10-3 to TRBJ1-3; tentative D call: TRBD1 (5 bases). V was trimmed by 5 bases and J by 1 base, leaving 12 bases between them. Per the germline V gene, CDR1 is ENHRY and CDR2 is SYGVKD. This CDR3 contains 15 residues. The CDR3: CAISPGPGSGNTIYF. CDR3 coding DNA: TGTGCCATCAGTCCGGGACCTGGGTCTGGAAACACCATATATTTT.

This clonotype came up many times. V usage is TRBV5-6 and J usage is TRBJ2-3; 12 bases fit TRBD2. J gave up 2 bases and V 3 bases, and 7 bases lay outside the gene matches. The CDR3 is made up of 17 amino acids. Germline CDR1 reads SGHDT; CDR2 reads YYEEEE. CDR3 sequence (DNA): TGTGCCAGCAGCTCCCCTAGCGGGAGGGGGGACACAGATACGCAGTATTTT. As protein: CASSSPSGRGDTDTQYF.

This clonotype was counted only a few times. J is TRBJ1-1 and V is TRBV28; a possible D gene is TRBD1 (5 bases). The CDR3 is 14 amino acids. Trimming took 4 bases from V and 1 from J, leaving 10 bases between them. Germline CDR1 is MDHEN and CDR2 is SYDVKM. The CDR3 DNA reads TGTGCCAGCAGTTACAGGCTGAGGAACACTGAAGCTTTCTTT. Its translation: CASSYRLRNTEAFF.

The table lists this clonotype with many counts. This rearrangement joins TRBV12-3 or TRBV12-4 to TRBJ2-4; D is unclear. Deletions cut 5 bases from V and 7 bases from J, with 12 bases between. The CDR3 is 13 residues long. CDR3 region: CASSPGLGNIQYF. In DNA form, the CDR3 reads TGTGCCAGCAGTCCTGGATTGGGGAACATTCAGTACTTC.

This clonotype was counted only a few times. The V gene is TRBV3-1, the J gene TRBJ1-2; 10 nucleotides agree with TRBD1. Germline CDR1 is LGHDT and CDR2 is YNNKEL (reference sequence). The CDR3 spans 19 residues. The V and J ends lost 2 bases and 1 base, in that order; junction bases with no gene match: 13. CDR3 nucleotide sequence: TGTGCCAGCAGCCAATGGGTCCCCCTTGGACAGGGGGATAACTATGGCTACACCTTC. Protein sequence: CASSQWVPLGQGDNYGYTF.

A note on this clonotype: A read error may explain this, as a much larger clone is one base away. The chain combines TRBV6-6 with TRBJ1-1; D gene unclear. The germline V gene encodes CDR1 MNHNY and CDR2 SVGAGI (reference sequence). The CDR3 is made up of 15 amino acids. CDR3 protein: CASSYEPHGNAEAFF. The CDR3, as DNA: TGTGCCAGCAGTTATGAACCGCATGGGAACGCTGAAGCTTTCTTT.

This clonotype was seen at least ten times. V is TRBV6-6 and J is TRBJ2-3, with a weak D call TRBD1 (6 bases). CDR1 is MNHNY, CDR2 SVGAGI, per germline (reference sequence). Deletions cut 6 bases from V and 11 bases from J, with 12 bases between. This CDR3 region has 11 residues. The CDR3 spells CASSIRGVQYF. CDR3 coding DNA: TGTGCCAGCAGCATCAGGGGTGTGCAGTATTTT.

This rearrangement joins TRBV6-6 to TRBJ1-6; unclear D gene. The CDR3 spans 15 residues. The germline gives CDR1 MNHNY, CDR2 SVGAGI (reference sequence). The V end was cut by 11 bases, the J end by 0 bases, with 14 bases between. CDR3 nucleotide sequence: TGTGCCTCCCGGACCGACTACTCCTATAATTCACCCCTCCACTTT. Translating gives CASRTDYSYNSPLHF.

This clonotype was seen at least ten times. The chain joins TRBV5-1 to TRBJ2-2; D gene unclear. Germline CDR1 SGHRS, CDR2 YFSETQ. The CDR3 covers 13 residues. Between the trimmed V and J ends, which lost 0 bases and 5 bases, there was a span of 5 bases. CDR3 in amino acids: CASSLGLTGELFF. CDR3 sequence (DNA): TGCGCCAGCAGCTTGGGGCTAACCGGGGAGCTGTTTTTT.

This clonotype was observed many times. This chain's CDR3 is CASGTGIYEQYF. The CDR3 DNA follows: TGTGCCAGCGGGACAGGGATCTACGAGCAGTACTTC. The V call is TRBV6-6, the J call TRBJ2-7, with 9 bases aligning to TRBD1. The germline CDR1 and CDR2 sequences are MNHNY and SVGAGI (reference sequence). The trim removed 8 bases at V and 3 bases at J, leaving 2 bases unmatched. The CDR3 loop spans 12 amino acids.

The V call is TRBV27, the J call TRBJ2-3; no clear D. Germline V gene lookup returns CDR1 MNHEY and CDR2 SMNVEV (reference sequence). The CDR3 is made up of 13 amino acids. Trimming removed 5 bases from V and 2 bases from J, with 8 bases in between. The CDR3 region is CASSAPFTDTQYF. CDR3 sequence (DNA): TGTGCCAGCAGTGCCCCATTCACAGATACGCAGTATTTT.

This clonotype was picked up many times. V is TRBV27 and J is TRBJ2-7; D gene ambiguous. V was clipped by 3 bases and J by 1 base, with 7 bases between them. Germline CDR1 reads MNHEY; CDR2 reads SMNVEV (reference sequence). CDR3 length: 13 amino acids. CDR3 in DNA: TGTGCCAGCAGTTTCGGTCATTCCTACGAGCAGTACTTC. It specifies CASSFGHSYEQYF.

This clonotype showed up many times. The chain uses TRBV29-1 and TRBJ1-2, with TRBD1 as a possible D gene (5 bases). V dropped 0 bases and J dropped 6 bases, with 17 bases sitting between them. The CDR3 spans 15 residues. Germline loops: CDR1 SQVTM, CDR2 ANQGSEA. CDR3 DNA: TGCAGCGTTGAAGACCTGGGGAGCAGGGTTCATGGCTACACCTTC. It specifies CSVEDLGSRVHGYTF.

This clonotype was seen ten or more times. The rearrangement links TRBV19 to TRBJ2-3; D may be TRBD1 (6 bases). V lost 7 bases, J lost 6 bases, and 8 bases lay in between. In germline, CDR1 is LNHDA, CDR2 SQIVND (reference sequence). This CDR3 contains 11 residues. CDR3 region: CASKRGDTQYF. The DNA for the CDR3 is TGTGCCAGTAAAAGGGGGGATACGCAGTATTTT.

The chain recombines TRBV7-9 with TRBJ1-2, with TRBD1 matching over 7 bases. The germline V gene encodes CDR1 SEHNR and CDR2 FQNEAQ (reference sequence). This CDR3 has 13 residues. The J segment lost 5 bases and the V segment lost 5 bases, leaving 5 bases of the junction unmatched. The CDR3 here is CASSKGTAYGYTF. The CDR3, as DNA: TGTGCCAGCAGCAAAGGGACAGCTTATGGCTACACCTTC.

This clonotype was found many times. CDR3 nucleotides: TGTGCCACCCGACGATCGTCGCCTGGCGAGCAGTACTTC. Translation: CATRRSSPGEQYF. This chain joins TRBV6-5 and TRBJ2-7; D is unresolved. Trimming left V 10 bases short and J 6 bases short, with 19 bases between. The CDR3 is made up of 13 amino acids. Germline-derived CDR1 and CDR2 are MNHEY and SVGAGI.

This clonotype came up many times. The rearrangement links TRBV2 to TRBJ2-2, with 7 bases lining up with TRBD1. Germline CDR1 SNHLY, CDR2 FYNNEI. This CDR3 has 14 amino acids. V lost 6 bases and J lost 4; bases outside the gene matches: 5. This CDR3 is CASRTGSGTGELFF. Written as DNA, the CDR3 is TGTGCCAGCAGGACAGGGTCCGGCACCGGGGAGCTGTTTTTT.

There are many counts of this clonotype. This chain uses TRBV12-3 or TRBV12-4 with TRBJ1-1; D is undetermined. The CDR3 extends over 14 amino acids. Trimming took off 3 bases at V and 8 bases at J, with 16 bases between the two ends. CDR3: CASSFYSLSSEAFF. The CDR3 DNA reads TGTGCCAGCAGTTTTTATTCTTTGTCATCCGAAGCTTTCTTT.

In this sample, this clonotype turned up many times. This chain connects TRBV20-1 to TRBJ2-7, with D perhaps matching TRBD2 (5 bases). Germline CDR1 and CDR2: DFQATT and SNEGSKA (reference sequence). This CDR3 spans 11 amino acids. V was pared by 5 bases and J by 5 bases, with 10 bases between. This CDR3 is CSAGGTNEQYF. CDR3 nucleotide sequence: TGCAGTGCTGGAGGCACCAACGAGCAGTACTTC.

This clonotype was detected many times. The J gene is TRBJ2-7, the V gene TRBV10-1; 7 bases align to TRBD1. Per the germline V gene, CDR1 is WNHNN and CDR2 is SYGVQD (reference sequence). This CDR3 is built from 15 residues. Germline trimming cut 5 bases from V and 4 bases from J; bases unmatched to any gene: 11. CDR3 protein: CASSPRTGDWYEQYF. In DNA form, the CDR3 reads TGCGCCAGCAGTCCCCGGACAGGCGACTGGTACGAGCAGTACTTC.

The table lists this clonotype with many counts. The chain combines TRBV5-6 with TRBJ2-3; TRBD2 aligns across 8 bases. The CDR3 runs 15 residues. J gave up 2 bases and V 2 bases, and 4 bases lay outside the gene matches. CDR1 and CDR2 (germline): SGHDT, YYEEEE. The CDR3 here is CASSFGLASTDTQYF. The CDR3 DNA follows: TGTGCCAGCAGCTTTGGACTAGCATCCACAGATACGCAGTATTTT.